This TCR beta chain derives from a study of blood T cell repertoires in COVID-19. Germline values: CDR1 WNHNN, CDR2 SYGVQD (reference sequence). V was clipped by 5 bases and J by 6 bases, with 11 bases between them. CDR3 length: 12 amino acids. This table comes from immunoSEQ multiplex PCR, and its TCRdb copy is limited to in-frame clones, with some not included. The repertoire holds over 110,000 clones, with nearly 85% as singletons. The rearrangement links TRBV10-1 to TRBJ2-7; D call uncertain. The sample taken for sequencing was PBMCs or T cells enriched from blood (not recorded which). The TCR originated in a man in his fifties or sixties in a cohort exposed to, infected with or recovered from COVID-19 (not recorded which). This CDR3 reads CASSIISGEQYF. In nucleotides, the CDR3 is TGCGCCAGCAGTATTATTAGTGGCGAGCAGTACTTC.